The 10 T cell receptor beta chains given below trace back to one sample, sequenced in a study of beta chain features in type 1 diabetes. Every isolated RNA sample was fully reverse transcribed, so sequencing captured expressed TCRB transcripts. Some clones are missing from TCRdb's copy, which holds only in-frame ones; the method was immunoSEQ multiplex PCR. Altogether over 350,000 clones are present, roughly 15% being singletons, with the ten largest covering about 0.018%. What was sequenced was naive CD4+ T cells from blood. The source of these receptors is a young woman in good health.

This CDR3 reads CSVGTSGMYQETQYF. CDR3 nucleotide sequence: TGCAGCGTCGGGACTAGCGGAATGTACCAAGAGACCCAGTACTTC. This rearrangement joins TRBV29-1 to TRBJ2-5; 11 bases match TRBD2. Germline trimming cut 6 bases from V and 0 bases from J; bases unmatched to any gene: 6. Germline loops: CDR1 SQVTM, CDR2 ANQGSEA. The CDR3 loop spans 15 amino acids. Full variable domain (outside the CDR3, taken from reference TRBV29-1 and TRBJ2-5): SAVISQKPSRDICQRGTSLTIQCQVDSQVTMMFWYRQQPGQSLTLIATANQGSEATYESGFVIDKFPISRPNLTFSTLTVSNMSPEDSSIYLCSVGTSGMYQETQYFGPGTRLLVL.

This clone was observed a handful of times. The chain links TRBV29-1 to TRBJ1-3; no firm D call. Germline CDR1 reads SQVTM; CDR2 reads ANQGSEA. Trimming pared 3 bases from V and 0 bases from J, leaving 3 bases between. The CDR3 runs 12 residues. CDR3 DNA: TGCAGCGTTGAGCGCTCTGGAAACACCATATATTTT. Amino acids: CSVERSGNTIYF.

The chain employs TRBV29-1 and TRBJ2-5; D unclear. V lost 5 bases and J 7 bases, leaving 23 bases between the germline ends. CDR3 length: 15 amino acids. The germline gives CDR1 SQVTM, CDR2 ANQGSEA. CDR3 sequence (DNA): TGCAGCGTTCGCGAGGCTTCGCTAGTCCCCAGGACCCAGTACTTC. It translates to CSVREASLVPRTQYF.

The sample holds a few counts of this clone. V gene TRBV18 combines with J gene TRBJ2-1, with 8 bases fitting TRBD1. The CDR3 contains 16 residues. Germline CDR1 reads KGHSH; CDR2 reads LQKENI. V trimming: 3 bases; J trimming: 8 bases; junction bases outside the gene matches: 12. Here the CDR3 DNA reads TGTGCCAGCTCACCGGCCTTAGGACAGGGCGATCATGAGCAGTTCTTC. Amino acid sequence: CASSPALGQGDHEQFF.

There are a few counts of this clone. The genes are TRBV29-1 and TRBJ2-5, with D maybe TRBD2 (5 bases). Trimming cost V 2 bases and J 7 bases, with 14 bases left between them. The CDR3 runs to 13 residues. Germline-derived CDR1 and CDR2 are SQVTM and ANQGSEA. The CDR3 nucleotides are TGCAGCGTTGAACGGGGTCAGTCTGGGACCCAGTACTTC. This gives the protein CSVERGQSGTQYF.

Only a few counts were recorded for this clone. The rearrangement uses TRBV29-1 and TRBJ2-6; no clear D. CDR3 length equals 14 residues. Trimming cost V 4 bases and J 4 bases, with 11 bases left between them. Germline values: CDR1 SQVTM, CDR2 ANQGSEA. CDR3 nucleotides: TGCAGCGTTGGCGTAGTCTCCGGGGCCAACGTCCTGACTTTC. Translating gives CSVGVVSGANVLTF.

This clone was found a few times. V gene TRBV5-4 combines with J gene TRBJ2-1, with a tentative D call TRBD1 (5 bases). The V gene's germline CDR1 is SGHNT and CDR2 YYREEE (reference sequence). V was pared by 0 bases and J by 6 bases, with 19 bases between. CDR3 length equals 17 residues. The CDR3: CASSLALNSRVGNEQFF. The CDR3 coding sequence is TGTGCCAGCAGCTTGGCCTTAAATTCCAGGGTCGGCAATGAGCAGTTCTTC.

This clone was counted between two and nine times. The chain's CDR3 is CASSLTWTGSDTQYF. The CDR3 bases are TGTGCCAGCAGCTTAACTTGGACAGGGTCCGATACGCAGTATTTT. The chain uses TRBV11-2 and TRBJ2-3; TRBD1 aligns across 8 bases. The V and J ends lost 2 bases and 6 bases, in that order; junction bases with no gene match: 7. CDR3 length: 15 amino acids. Germline V gives CDR1 SGHAT, CDR2 FQNNGV.

The sample holds a few counts of this clone. The CDR3 spells CASSLGGDRGNQPQHF. The CDR3 region has the DNA TGCGCCAGCAGCTTAGGAGGGGATAGGGGCAATCAGCCCCAGCATTTT. V gene TRBV5-1 combines with J gene TRBJ1-5; D may be TRBD1 (5 bases). The germline V gene encodes CDR1 SGHRS and CDR2 YFSETQ. The V and J ends lost 2 bases and 2 bases respectively, with 14 bases between them. The CDR3 covers 16 residues.

This chain uses TRBV5-1 with TRBJ2-6; D is uncertain. The germline V gene has CDR1 SGHRS and CDR2 YFSETQ. The CDR3 has 16 residues. V was cut by 4 bases and J by 0 bases, with 11 bases left in between. The CDR3 region has the DNA TGCGCCAGCAGCCCGATAAGGAGCTCTGGGGCCAACGTCCTGACTTTC. Amino acid sequence: CASSPIRSSGANVLTF.